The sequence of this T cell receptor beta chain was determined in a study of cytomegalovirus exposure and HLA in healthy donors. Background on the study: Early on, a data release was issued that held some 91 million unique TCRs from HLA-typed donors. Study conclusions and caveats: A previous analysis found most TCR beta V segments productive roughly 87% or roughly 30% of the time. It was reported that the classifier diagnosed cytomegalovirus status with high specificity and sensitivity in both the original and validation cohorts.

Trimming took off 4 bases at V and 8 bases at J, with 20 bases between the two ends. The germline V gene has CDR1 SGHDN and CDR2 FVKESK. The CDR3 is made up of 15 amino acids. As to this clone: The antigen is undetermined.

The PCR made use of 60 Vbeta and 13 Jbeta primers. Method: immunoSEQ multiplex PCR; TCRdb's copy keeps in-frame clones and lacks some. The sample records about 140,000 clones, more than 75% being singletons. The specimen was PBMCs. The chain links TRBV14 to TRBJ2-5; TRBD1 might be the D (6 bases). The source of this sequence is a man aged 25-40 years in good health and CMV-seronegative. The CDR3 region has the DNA TGTGCCAGCAGCCTTACAGGGACGTACAAGAGAACCCAGTACTTC. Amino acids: CASSLTGTYKRTQYF.